A selection of T cell receptor beta chains follows, all from one sample in a study of blood T cell repertoires in COVID-19. Sequenced by immunoSEQ multiplex PCR; TCRdb stores in-frame clones only, minus some. The sample has about 130,000 clones; roughly 80% are singletons. Material for sequencing was peripheral blood. These receptors were collected from a woman of 80 years or more with acute or convalescent COVID-19. Each CDR3 is given with its conserved first and last residue. The D gene is left open where the match is weak. Some rows have no size entry. The others give once, few or many, or a class for an expanded clone.

V gene: TRBV19; clone size: .; J gene: TRBJ2-4; D gene: .; CDR3 DNA: TGTGCCAGTAGCGCCGGACACGGCAAAAACATTCAGTACTTC; CDR3 protein: CASSAGHGKNIQYF
V gene: TRBV11-2; clone size: once; J gene: TRBJ2-7; D gene: TRBD1; CDR3 DNA: TGTGCCAGCAGCTTAGAGAGGGGGCGGAACGAGCAGTACTTC; CDR3 protein: CASSLERGRNEQYF
V gene: TRBV7-2; clone size: .; J gene: TRBJ2-4; D gene: .; CDR3 DNA: TGTGCCAGCAGCTTAGCGGGCAGAGACATTCAGTACTTC; CDR3 protein: CASSLAGRDIQYF
V gene: TRBV4-2; clone size: .; J gene: TRBJ1-1; D gene: .; CDR3 DNA: TGTGCCAGCAGCCAAGGTCCGAGGGCGAACACTGAAGCTTTCTTT; CDR3 protein: CASSQGPRANTEAFF
V gene: TRBV19; clone size: .; J gene: TRBJ2-3; D gene: TRBD2; CDR3 DNA: TGTGCCAGTAGTTTTCGGGGGGGCAAAGATACGCAGTATTTT; CDR3 protein: CASSFRGGKDTQYF
V gene: TRBV7-6; clone size: once; J gene: TRBJ2-1; D gene: .; CDR3 DNA: TGTGCCAGCGGGGGGAGGTCCTACAATGAGCAGTTCTTC; CDR3 protein: CASGGRSYNEQFF
V gene: TRBV5-1; clone size: .; J gene: TRBJ1-2; D gene: .; CDR3 DNA: TGCGCCAGCAGCTTGGGTGTCAGGGGTGGCTACACCTTC; CDR3 protein: CASSLGVRGGYTF
V gene: TRBV4-2; clone size: .; J gene: TRBJ1-1; D gene: TRBD1; CDR3 DNA: TGTGCCAGCAGCCTTGGGACAGGGAGGACTGAAGCTTTCTTT; CDR3 protein: CASSLGTGRTEAFF
V gene: TRBV28; clone size: few; J gene: TRBJ2-2; D gene: TRBD1; CDR3 DNA: TGTGCCAGCAGTTTGACAGGGCCCAGCACCGGGGAGCTGTTTTTT; CDR3 protein: CASSLTGPSTGELFF
V gene: TRBV5-1; clone size: .; J gene: TRBJ2-5; D gene: .; CDR3 DNA: TGCGCCAGCAGATCCAGACAGGGAGGACTCGGAGAGACCCAGTACTTC; CDR3 protein: CASRSRQGGLGETQYF
V gene: TRBV30; clone size: few; J gene: TRBJ1-1; D gene: .; CDR3 DNA: TGTGCCTGGAGTGTACGTAGAGAAGCTTTCTTT; CDR3 protein: CAWSVRREAFF
V gene: TRBV5-1; clone size: .; J gene: TRBJ1-6; D gene: .; CDR3 DNA: TGCGCCAGCAGCTTGGATGGAGGAGTCTTCAGCTCCTATAATTCACCCCTCCACTTT; CDR3 protein: CASSLDGGVFSSYNSPLHF
V gene: TRBV18; clone size: .; J gene: TRBJ1-1; D gene: TRBD1; CDR3 DNA: TGTGCCAGCTCACCGCGACAGGGGGGAATGAACACTGAAGCTTTCTTT; CDR3 protein: CASSPRQGGMNTEAFF
V gene: TRBV29-1; clone size: .; J gene: TRBJ2-2; D gene: TRBD1; CDR3 DNA: TGCAGCGTTGAGCACAGGGGTACCGGGGAGCTGTTTTTT; CDR3 protein: CSVEHRGTGELFF
V gene: TRBV5-1; clone size: .; J gene: TRBJ2-5; D gene: .; CDR3 DNA: TGCGCCAGCAGCTTGGGGCAAGGGAGTTTAGGACAAGAGACCCAGTACTTC; CDR3 protein: CASSLGQGSLGQETQYF
V gene: TRBV24-1; clone size: few; J gene: TRBJ1-2; D gene: TRBD1; CDR3 DNA: TGTGCCACCAGTGATTCCAGACAGGGGTTGGCTGGCTACACCTTC; CDR3 protein: CATSDSRQGLAGYTF
V gene: TRBV3-1/TRBV3-2; clone size: .; J gene: TRBJ2-3; D gene: TRBD1; CDR3 DNA: TGTGCCAGCCTTCCAGGGGGACAAGAAGATACGCAGTATTTT; CDR3 protein: CASLPGGQEDTQYF
V gene: TRBV25-1; clone size: .; J gene: TRBJ1-1; D gene: TRBD1; CDR3 DNA: TGTGCCAGCAGTGGGATTGGACAGGGTCACGGCGCTGAAGCTTTCTTT; CDR3 protein: CASSGIGQGHGAEAFF
V gene: TRBV3-1/TRBV3-2; clone size: .; J gene: TRBJ2-7; D gene: .; CDR3 DNA: TGTGCCAGCAGCCAAGGGTCCGGCAGGAGGGCCTTC; CDR3 protein: CASSQGSGRRAF
V gene: TRBV11-2; clone size: .; J gene: TRBJ2-1; D gene: TRBD2; CDR3 DNA: TGTGCCAGCAGCTTAGATCGTCTAGCGGACGAGCAGTTCTTC; CDR3 protein: CASSLDRLADEQFF
V gene: TRBV7-8; clone size: .; J gene: TRBJ1-1; D gene: .; CDR3 DNA: TGTGCCAGCAGCGAAAGTACAGGTGAAGCTTTCTTT; CDR3 protein: CASSESTGEAFF
V gene: TRBV4-1; clone size: .; J gene: TRBJ1-1; D gene: .; CDR3 DNA: TGCGCCAGCAGCCGCTACGGGGGGGACACTGAAGCTTTCTTT; CDR3 protein: CASSRYGGDTEAFF
V gene: TRBV27; clone size: few; J gene: TRBJ1-3; D gene: TRBD1; CDR3 DNA: TGTGCCAGCCTCGGGACAGGGACCTATGGAAACACCATATATTTT; CDR3 protein: CASLGTGTYGNTIYF
V gene: TRBV5-1; clone size: .; J gene: TRBJ1-2; D gene: .; CDR3 DNA: TGCGCCAGCAGCTTGAACGCGGGTGGGGATGGCTACACCTTC; CDR3 protein: CASSLNAGGDGYTF
V gene: TRBV6-6; clone size: .; J gene: TRBJ1-6; D gene: .; CDR3 DNA: TGTGCCAGCAGGAGAATCGACAGCTTAAGTTCACCCCTCCACTTT; CDR3 protein: CASRRIDSLSSPLHF
V gene: TRBV4-1; clone size: .; J gene: TRBJ1-2; D gene: .; CDR3 DNA: TGCGCCAGCAGCCAAGATCTGGTCACTTCTAACTATGGCTACACCTTC; CDR3 protein: CASSQDLVTSNYGYTF
V gene: TRBV6-5; clone size: .; J gene: TRBJ2-1; D gene: TRBD2; CDR3 DNA: TGTGCCAGCAGTCCGCCAGCGGGGGGGTACAATGAGCAGTTCTTC; CDR3 protein: CASSPPAGGYNEQFF
V gene: TRBV9; clone size: .; J gene: TRBJ2-7; D gene: .; CDR3 DNA: TGTGCCAGCAGCGTAGGGGAGGGGGGAGTCGAGCAGTACTTC; CDR3 protein: CASSVGEGGVEQYF
V gene: TRBV5-6; clone size: .; J gene: TRBJ2-3; D gene: TRBD1; CDR3 DNA: TGTGCCAGCAGCTCGGGACAGTTAGACACAGATACGCAGTATTTT; CDR3 protein: CASSSGQLDTDTQYF
V gene: TRBV3-1/TRBV3-2; clone size: .; J gene: TRBJ2-1; D gene: TRBD1; CDR3 DNA: TGTGCCAGCAGCCCAAGGCGGACAGGGACCTACAATGAGCAGTTCTTC; CDR3 protein: CASSPRRTGTYNEQFF
V gene: TRBV4-1; clone size: once; J gene: TRBJ2-7; D gene: TRBD2; CDR3 DNA: TGCGCCAGCAGCCAAGATTTGTCGGAAGCGGGGGGACGGGGGGAGCAGTACTTC; CDR3 protein: CASSQDLSEAGGRGEQYF
V gene: TRBV7-3; clone size: .; J gene: TRBJ1-6; D gene: TRBD1; CDR3 DNA: TGTGCCAGCAGCTTAACTCGTACGGGACAGGGGTCGTCACCCCTCCACTTT; CDR3 protein: CASSLTRTGQGSSPLHF
V gene: TRBV6-1; clone size: .; J gene: TRBJ1-6; D gene: .; CDR3 DNA: TGTGCCAGCAGTGAAGTCGGGTACCGCTTCCCCCTCCACTTT; CDR3 protein: CASSEVGYRFPLHF